The clone carrying this TCR beta chain has a single count. Per the original data handling: Nucleated cell number was recorded as an estimate derived from reference gene primer amplification. Assay: immunoSEQ multiplex PCR; the TCRdb copy retains only in-frame clones and omits some. The DNA gave D and trimming, while V, J and clone size come from that table. Among roughly 90,000 clones listed, about 85% were seen once. There are 18 residues in the CDR3. Trimming took 3 bases from V and 5 from J; bases not matched to a gene: 14. The germline CDR1 and CDR2 sequences are MDHEN and SYDVKM. The data were obtained in a study of blood T cell repertoires in COVID-19.

This TCR derives from a woman in her 70s with acute or convalescent COVID-19. The rearrangement links TRBV28 to TRBJ2-2; the match to TRBD1 covers 8 bases. The sequenced sample was peripheral blood. CDR3 bases: TGTGCCAGCAGTTTCCCCGGACAGGGAACATCTGAAACCGGGGAGCTGTTTTTT. The encoded protein is CASSFPGQGTSETGELFF.